One sample yielded the 9 T cell receptor beta chains listed below, sequenced in a study of shared clonotypes between healthy human individuals (dated by TCRdb to the early 2020s). Library preparation was by the immunoSEQ multiplex PCR assay. This is the immuneACCESS table as TCRdb keeps it, with only in-frame sequences that have V and J called. A part of the clones is gone; compared with another copy, unresolved V genes explain less than half, and the rest is unexplained. In this sample the table shows approximately 720,000 clones, less than 80% of which occur a single time. Of the sample, about 2% falls within the top ten clones. Source material: memory CD4+ T cells sorted from blood. This specimen's cell subset or site label, interpreted: CD45RA-negative fraction. The source is a woman aged 25-40 years in good health.

Turning to this clone: The same CDR3 can be traced to other DNA sequences in this sample. This rearrangement joins TRBV5-1 to TRBJ2-7; the D is unclear. Germline V gene data show CDR1 as SGHRS and CDR2 as YFSETQ. The CDR3 runs to 12 residues. V was cut by 0 bases and J by 4 bases, with 5 bases left in between. This CDR3 is CASSLEGYEQYF. For the CDR3, the DNA is TGCGCCAGCAGCTTGGAAGGATACGAGCAGTACTTC.

This chain joins TRBV29-1 and TRBJ2-1; 7 bases match TRBD1. Germline assignment: CDR1 SQVTM and CDR2 ANQGSEA. CDR3 size: 13 residues. The CDR3 DNA sequence: TGCAGAATCCAAGGGACAGTCTACAATGAGCAGTTCTTC. Translation gives CRIQGTVYNEQFF.

This clone was picked up a small number of times. The genes are TRBV28 and TRBJ1-3, with TRBD1 as a possible D gene (6 bases). The germline V gene encodes CDR1 MDHEN and CDR2 SYDVKM. CDR3 length equals 16 residues. The germline V and J ends were trimmed by 7 bases and 3 bases, with 19 bases remaining between them. CDR3 in amino acids: CASMVSGGLVGNTIYF. The CDR3 nucleotides are TGTGCCAGCATGGTATCGGGGGGCCTAGTTGGAAACACCATATATTTT.

CDR3 in amino acids: CASSRTIDRVGTDTQYF. Here the CDR3 DNA reads TGTGCCAGCAGCCGAACCATCGACAGGGTAGGCACAGATACGCAGTATTTT. The chain is built from TRBV4-2 and TRBJ2-3; TRBD1 matches 7 bases. The V segment lost 4 bases and the J segment 1 base; nucleotides outside the gene matches: 11. Germline CDR1 is LGHNA and CDR2 is YNFKEQ. The CDR3 covers 17 residues.

This sequence joins TRBV5-6 and TRBJ2-1; 12 nucleotides line up with TRBD2. Germline trimming cut 4 bases from V and 8 bases from J; bases unmatched to any gene: 10. This CDR3 spans 16 amino acids. CDR1 and CDR2 (germline): SGHDT, YYEEEE. DNA of the CDR3: TGTGCCAGCAGCCGACTAGCGGGAGTAGGGACCCATGAGCAGTTCTTC. Translation: CASSRLAGVGTHEQFF. Supplemented by reference TRBV5-6 and TRBJ2-1, the full variable domain reads DAGVTQSPTHLIKTRGQQVTLRCSPKSGHDTVSWYQQALGQGPQFIFQYYEEEERQRGNFPDRFSGHQFPNYSSELNVNALLLGDSALYLCASSRLAGVGTHEQFFGPGTRLTVL.

This rearrangement joins TRBV19 to TRBJ2-2; possibly TRBD2 for D (5 bases). Germline CDR1 is LNHDA and CDR2 is SQIVND (reference sequence). The CDR3 covers 14 residues. V dropped 7 bases and J dropped 1 base, with 10 bases sitting between them. The CDR3 protein is CASTPRGNTGELFF. CDR3 DNA sequence: TGTGCCAGTACCCCTCGGGGGAACACCGGGGAGCTGTTTTTT.

V gene TRBV19 combines with J gene TRBJ1-1; D is possibly TRBD1 (6 bases). The V gene lost 5 bases and the J gene lost 0 bases, with 10 bases spanning the gap. Germline V gives CDR1 LNHDA, CDR2 SQIVND (reference sequence). This CDR3 spans 14 amino acids. The CDR3 DNA reads TGTGCCAGTAGTTGGGACACCGTGAACACTGAAGCTTTCTTT. Its protein product is CASSWDTVNTEAFF.

The V call is TRBV6-1, the J call TRBJ1-5; D perhaps matches TRBD1 (6 bases). The CDR3 contains 14 residues. Trimming shortened V by 1 base and J by 5 bases, and 9 bases separated the two germline ends. Germline V gene sequence: CDR1 MNHNS, CDR2 SASEGT. The CDR3 loop is CASSEGGGHQPQHF. The CDR3 DNA reads as TGTGCCAGCAGTGAAGGCGGGGGGCATCAGCCCCAGCATTTT.

The chain joins TRBV12-2 to TRBJ2-7; no DNA check was done on the table's D call, TRBD2. TRBV12-2 is tagged as a pseudogene. The CDR3 sequence is 15 residues long. The CDR3 reads CASRLKRTNPYEQYF. Here the CDR3 DNA reads TGTGCAAGTCGCTTAAAGCGGACTAACCCCTACGAGCAGTACTTC.